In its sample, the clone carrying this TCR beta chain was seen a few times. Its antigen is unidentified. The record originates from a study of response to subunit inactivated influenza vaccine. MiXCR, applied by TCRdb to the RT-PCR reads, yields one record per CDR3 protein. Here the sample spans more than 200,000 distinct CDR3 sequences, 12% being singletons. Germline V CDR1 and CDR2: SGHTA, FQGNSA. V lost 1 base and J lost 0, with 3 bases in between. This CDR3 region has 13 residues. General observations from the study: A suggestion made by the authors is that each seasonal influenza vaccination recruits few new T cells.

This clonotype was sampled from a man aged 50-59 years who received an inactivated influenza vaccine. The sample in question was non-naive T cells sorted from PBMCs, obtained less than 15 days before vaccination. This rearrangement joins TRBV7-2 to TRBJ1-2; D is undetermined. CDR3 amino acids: CASSLGTNYGYTF. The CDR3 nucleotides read TGTGCCAGCAGCTTAGGAACTAACTATGGCTACACCTTC.